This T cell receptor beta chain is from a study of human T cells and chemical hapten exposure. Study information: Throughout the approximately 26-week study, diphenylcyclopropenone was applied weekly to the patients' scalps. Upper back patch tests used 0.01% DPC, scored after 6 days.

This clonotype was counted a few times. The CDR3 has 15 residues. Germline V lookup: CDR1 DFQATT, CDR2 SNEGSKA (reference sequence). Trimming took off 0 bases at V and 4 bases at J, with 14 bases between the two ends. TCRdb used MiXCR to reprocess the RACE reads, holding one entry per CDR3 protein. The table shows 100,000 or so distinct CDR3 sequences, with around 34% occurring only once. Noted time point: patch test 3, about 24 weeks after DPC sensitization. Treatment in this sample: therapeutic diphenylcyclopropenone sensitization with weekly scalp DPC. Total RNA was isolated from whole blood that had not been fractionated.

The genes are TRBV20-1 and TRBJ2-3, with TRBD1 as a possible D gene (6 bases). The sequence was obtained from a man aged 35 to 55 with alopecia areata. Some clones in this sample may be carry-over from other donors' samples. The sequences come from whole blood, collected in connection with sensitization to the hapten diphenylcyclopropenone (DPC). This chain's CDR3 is CSARDAAHRADTQYF. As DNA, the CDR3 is TGCAGTGCTAGAGATGCGGCCCACAGGGCAGATACGCAGTATTTT.